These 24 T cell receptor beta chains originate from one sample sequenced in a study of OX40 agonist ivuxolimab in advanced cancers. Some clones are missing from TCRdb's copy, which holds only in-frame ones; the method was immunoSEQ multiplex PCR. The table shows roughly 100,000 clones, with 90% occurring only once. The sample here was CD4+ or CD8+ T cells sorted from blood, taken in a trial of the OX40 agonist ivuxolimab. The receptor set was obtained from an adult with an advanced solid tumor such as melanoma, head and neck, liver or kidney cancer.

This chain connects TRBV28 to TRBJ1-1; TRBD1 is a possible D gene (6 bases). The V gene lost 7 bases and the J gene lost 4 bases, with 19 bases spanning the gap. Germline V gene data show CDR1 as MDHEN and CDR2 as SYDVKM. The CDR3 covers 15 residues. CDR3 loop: CASTTNFRGPTEAFF. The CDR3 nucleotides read TGTGCCAGCACCACTAACTTTCGGGGGCCCACTGAAGCTTTCTTT.

CDR3 amino acids: CASSDVGLGETQYF. CDR3 DNA sequence: TGTGCCAGCAGTGACGTGGGACTAGGGGAGACCCAGTACTTC. This chain connects TRBV2 to TRBJ2-5; 8 nucleotides agree with TRBD2. The CDR3 length is 14 residues. Losses at the gene ends were 3 bases for V and 5 bases for J; bases not matched to a gene: 5. Germline V gene sequence: CDR1 SNHLY, CDR2 FYNNEI.

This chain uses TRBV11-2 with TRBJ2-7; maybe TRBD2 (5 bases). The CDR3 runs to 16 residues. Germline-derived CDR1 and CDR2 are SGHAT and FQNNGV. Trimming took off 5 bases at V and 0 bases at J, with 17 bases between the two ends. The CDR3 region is CASSLDEGNHSYEQYF. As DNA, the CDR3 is TGTGCCAGCAGCCTTGACGAGGGAAATCACTCCTACGAGCAGTACTTC.

CDR3 DNA sequence: TGTGCCAGTAGTCCCCCCGGGGGGTACCAAGAGACCCAGTACTTC. The encoded protein is CASSPPGGYQETQYF. The rearrangement links TRBV19 to TRBJ2-5; 7 bases are a match to TRBD2. The germline gives CDR1 LNHDA, CDR2 SQIVND (reference sequence). The length of the CDR3 is 15 residues. V trimming: 5 bases; J trimming: 0 bases; junction bases outside the gene matches: 6.

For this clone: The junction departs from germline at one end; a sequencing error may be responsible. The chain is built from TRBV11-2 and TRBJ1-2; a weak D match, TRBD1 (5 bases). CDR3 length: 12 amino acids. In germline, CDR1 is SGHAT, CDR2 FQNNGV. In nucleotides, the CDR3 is TGTGCCAGCGGCTTCGGCGGGGCAGGCTACACCTTC. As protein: CASGFGGAGYTF.

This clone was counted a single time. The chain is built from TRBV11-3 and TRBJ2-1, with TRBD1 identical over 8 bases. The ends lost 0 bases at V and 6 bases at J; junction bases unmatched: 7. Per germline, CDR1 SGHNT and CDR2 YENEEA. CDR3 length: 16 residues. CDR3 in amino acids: CASSLESGQGFNEQFF. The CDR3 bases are TGTGCCAGCAGCTTAGAATCCGGACAGGGATTCAATGAGCAGTTCTTC.

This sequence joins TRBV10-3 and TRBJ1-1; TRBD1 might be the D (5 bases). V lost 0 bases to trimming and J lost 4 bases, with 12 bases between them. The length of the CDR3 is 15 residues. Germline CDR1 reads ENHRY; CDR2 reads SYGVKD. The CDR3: CAISESFSRVTEAFF. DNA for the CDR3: TGTGCCATCAGTGAGTCCTTCTCCAGGGTCACTGAAGCTTTCTTT.

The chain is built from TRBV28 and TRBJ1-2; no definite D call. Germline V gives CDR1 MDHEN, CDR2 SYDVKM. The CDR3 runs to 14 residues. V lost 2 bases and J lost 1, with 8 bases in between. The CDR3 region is CASSLEGSNYGYTF. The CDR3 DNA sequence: TGTGCCAGCAGTTTAGAGGGAAGTAACTATGGCTACACCTTC.

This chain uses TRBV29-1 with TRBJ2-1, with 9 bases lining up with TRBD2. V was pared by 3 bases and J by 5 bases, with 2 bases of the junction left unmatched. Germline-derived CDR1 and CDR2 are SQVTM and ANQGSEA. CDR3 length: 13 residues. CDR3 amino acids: CSVDAGGDNEQFF. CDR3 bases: TGCAGCGTTGATGCGGGAGGGGACAATGAGCAGTTCTTC.

Here the CDR3 DNA reads TGTGCCAGCAGCTCTGGAATGACAGGGGATGGCTACACCTTC. The encoded protein is CASSSGMTGDGYTF. The chain employs TRBV5-4 and TRBJ1-2, with TRBD1 matching over 8 bases. The CDR3 spans 14 residues. Per germline, CDR1 SGHNT and CDR2 YYREEE (reference sequence). Germline trimming cut 3 bases from V and 6 bases from J; bases unmatched to any gene: 7. Supplemented by reference TRBV5-4 and TRBJ1-2, the full variable domain reads ETGVTQSPTHLIKTRGQQVTLRCSSQSGHNTVSWYQQALGQGPQFIFQYYREEENGRGNFPPRFSGLQFPNYSSELNVNALELDDSALYLCASSSGMTGDGYTFGSGTRLTVV.

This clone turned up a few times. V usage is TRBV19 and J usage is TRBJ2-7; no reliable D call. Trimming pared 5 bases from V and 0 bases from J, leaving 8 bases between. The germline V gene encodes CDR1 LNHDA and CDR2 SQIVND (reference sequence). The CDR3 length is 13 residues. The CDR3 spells CASSAVSSYEQYF. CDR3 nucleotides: TGTGCCAGTAGTGCTGTAAGCTCCTACGAGCAGTACTTC. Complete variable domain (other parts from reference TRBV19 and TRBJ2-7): DGGITQSPKYLFRKEGQNVTLSCEQNLNHDAMYWYRQDPGQGLRLIYYSQIVNDFQKGDIAEGYSVSREKKESFPLTVTSAQKNPTAFYLCASSAVSSYEQYFGPGTRLTVT.

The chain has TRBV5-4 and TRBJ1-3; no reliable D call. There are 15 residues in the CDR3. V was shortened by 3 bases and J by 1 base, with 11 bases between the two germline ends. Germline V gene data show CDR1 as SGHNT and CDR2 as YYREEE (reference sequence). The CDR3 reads CASSSARGSGNTIYF. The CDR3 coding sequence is TGTGCCAGCAGCTCCGCCCGCGGTTCTGGAAACACCATATATTTT. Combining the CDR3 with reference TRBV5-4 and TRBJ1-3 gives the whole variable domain ETGVTQSPTHLIKTRGQQVTLRCSSQSGHNTVSWYQQALGQGPQFIFQYYREEENGRGNFPPRFSGLQFPNYSSELNVNALELDDSALYLCASSSARGSGNTIYFGEGSWLTVV.

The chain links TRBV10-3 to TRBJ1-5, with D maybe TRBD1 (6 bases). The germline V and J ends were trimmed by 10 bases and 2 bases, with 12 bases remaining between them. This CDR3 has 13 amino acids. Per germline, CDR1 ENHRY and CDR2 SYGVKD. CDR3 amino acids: CASRKGGNQPQHF. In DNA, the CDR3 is TGTGCCAGCCGGAAGGGGGGCAATCAGCCCCAGCATTTT.

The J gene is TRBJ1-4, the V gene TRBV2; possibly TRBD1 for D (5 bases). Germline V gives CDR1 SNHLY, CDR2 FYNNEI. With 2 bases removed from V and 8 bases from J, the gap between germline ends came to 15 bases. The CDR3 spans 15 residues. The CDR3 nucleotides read TGTGCCAGCAGTGAATTACAGGCAGGGTGGGAAAAACTGTTTTTT. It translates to CASSELQAGWEKLFF.

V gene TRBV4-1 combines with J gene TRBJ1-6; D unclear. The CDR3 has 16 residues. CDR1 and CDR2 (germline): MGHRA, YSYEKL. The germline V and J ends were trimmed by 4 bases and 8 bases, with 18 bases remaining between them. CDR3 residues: CASSPQVEGFYSPLHF. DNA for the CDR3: TGCGCCAGCAGCCCCCAGGTCGAGGGATTTTATTCACCCCTCCACTTT.

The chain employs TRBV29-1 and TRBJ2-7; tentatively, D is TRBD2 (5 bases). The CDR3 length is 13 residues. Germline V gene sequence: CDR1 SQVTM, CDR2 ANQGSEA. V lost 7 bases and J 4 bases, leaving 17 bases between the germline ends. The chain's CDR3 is CSAARGTEYEQYF. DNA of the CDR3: TGCAGCGCCGCCCGGGGAACTGAATACGAGCAGTACTTC.

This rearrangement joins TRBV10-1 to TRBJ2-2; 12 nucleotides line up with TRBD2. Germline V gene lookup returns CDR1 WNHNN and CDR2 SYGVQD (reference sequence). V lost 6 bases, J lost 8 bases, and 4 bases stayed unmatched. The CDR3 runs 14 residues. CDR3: CASRRTSGTGELFF. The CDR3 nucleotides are TGCGCCAGCAGACGGACTAGCGGGACTGGGGAGCTGTTTTTT.

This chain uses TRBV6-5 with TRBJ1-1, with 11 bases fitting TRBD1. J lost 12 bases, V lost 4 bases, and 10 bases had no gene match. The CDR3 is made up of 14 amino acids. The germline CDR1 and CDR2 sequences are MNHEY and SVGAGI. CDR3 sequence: CASSSPGTGGLTFF. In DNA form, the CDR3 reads TGTGCCAGCAGTTCCCCCGGGACAGGGGGTTTAACTTTCTTT.

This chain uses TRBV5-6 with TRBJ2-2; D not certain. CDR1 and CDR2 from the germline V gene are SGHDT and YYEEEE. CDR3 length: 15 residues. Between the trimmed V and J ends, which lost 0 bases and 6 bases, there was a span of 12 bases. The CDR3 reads CASSLALRPAGELFF. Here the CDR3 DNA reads TGTGCCAGCAGCTTGGCCCTCAGACCAGCCGGGGAGCTGTTTTTT.

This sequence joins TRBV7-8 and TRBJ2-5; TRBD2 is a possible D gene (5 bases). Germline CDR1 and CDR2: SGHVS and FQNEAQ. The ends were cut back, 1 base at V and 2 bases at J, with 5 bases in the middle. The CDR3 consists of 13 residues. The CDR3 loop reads CASSLGEQETQYF. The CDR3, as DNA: TGTGCCAGCAGCTTAGGGGAGCAAGAGACCCAGTACTTC.

In DNA, the CDR3 is TGCGCCAGCAGCCAGTCTGGGAGCGTCAGAGGAACTAGCAATCAGCCCCAGCATTTT. Translating it yields CASSQSGSVRGTSNQPQHF. The V and J genes are TRBV23-1 and TRBJ1-5; D uncertain. TRBV23-1 is treated as an ORF (open reading frame) with a function not yet certain. CDR3 length: 19 amino acids. V was shortened by 6 bases and J by 0 bases, with 24 bases between the two germline ends.

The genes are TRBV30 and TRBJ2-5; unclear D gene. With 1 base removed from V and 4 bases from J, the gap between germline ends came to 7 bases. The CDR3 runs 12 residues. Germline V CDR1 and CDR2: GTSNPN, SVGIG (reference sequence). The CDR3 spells CAWSDTGETQYF. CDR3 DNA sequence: TGTGCCTGGAGTGATACTGGAGAGACCCAGTACTTC.

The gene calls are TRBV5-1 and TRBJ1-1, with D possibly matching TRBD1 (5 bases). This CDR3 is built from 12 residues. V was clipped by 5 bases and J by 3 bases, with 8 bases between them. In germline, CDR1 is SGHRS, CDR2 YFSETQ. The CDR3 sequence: CASRDIDTEAFF. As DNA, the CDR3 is TGCGCCAGCAGGGACATAGACACTGAAGCTTTCTTT.

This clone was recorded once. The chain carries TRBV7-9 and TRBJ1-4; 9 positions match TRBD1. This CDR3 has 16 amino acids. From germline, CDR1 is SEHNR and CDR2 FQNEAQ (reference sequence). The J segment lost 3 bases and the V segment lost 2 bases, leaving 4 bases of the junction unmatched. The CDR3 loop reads CASSLWGQGANEKLFF. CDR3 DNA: TGTGCCAGCAGCTTATGGGGACAGGGTGCTAATGAAAAACTGTTTTTT.